This entry concerns a single T cell receptor (beta chain). These data are taken from a study of identical twins. cDNA molecules carried unique molecular identifiers, and template switching added a universal primer site. TCRdb analysed the 5' RACE reads with MiXCR anew, one entry per CDR3 protein. The data contain about 490,000 distinct CDR3 sequences, 13% to 15% of them seen just once; the ten biggest clones take up less than 0.5%. Each donor was a healthy Caucasian. V was cut by 0 bases and J by 4 bases, with 12 bases left in between. The CDR3 extends over 15 amino acids. Per germline, CDR1 SGHRS and CDR2 YFSETQ. The same sample was also used in a study of yellow fever vaccine responses in identical twins.

This chain uses TRBV5-1 with TRBJ2-3; D perhaps matches TRBD1 (5 bases). The sample comprised CD4+ T cells sorted from blood. The receptor's source is a woman aged 18-35 years in good health. This chain's CDR3 is CASSLGQGLADTQYF. The CDR3 region has the DNA TGCGCCAGCAGCTTGGGCCAGGGCCTCGCAGATACGCAGTATTTT.